These T cell receptor beta chains were read from a single sample in a study of CD8+ T cells in alopecia areata. Libraries were prepared by immunoSEQ multiplex PCR; TCRdb keeps only in-frame clonotypes and omits some of them. The sample holds around 86,000 clones; about 70% are singletons and the top ten take 15% to 20%. This specimen consisted of CD8+ T cells sorted from blood, obtained at approximately week 42, from a patient treated with tofacitinib. These receptors were obtained from a human donor with alopecia areata. CDR3s include the opening cysteine and the closing phenylalanine or tryptophan. D genes are given only for firm matches. Clone size is not always given. Where it is, it says once, few, many or a class for expanded clones.

d_gene,abundance,v_gene,j_gene,CDR3nt,CDR3aa
.,.,TRBV10-3,TRBJ2-7,TGTGCCGCAGGCGGAGGGGGGGCCTACGAGCAGTACTTC,CAAGGGGAYEQYF
.,few,TRBV29-1,TRBJ2-7,TGCAGCGTTCAAGGGGGGGAGCAGTACTTC,CSVQGGEQYF
TRBD2,.,TRBV7-9,TRBJ2-2,TGTGCCAGCAGCTTAGTAGCGGGTGTACACACCGGGGAGCTGTTTTTT,CASSLVAGVHTGELFF
.,.,TRBV10-3,TRBJ1-1,TGTGCCATCCCGGACACCTACACTGAAGCTTTCTTT,CAIPDTYTEAFF
.,.,TRBV30,TRBJ2-2,TGTGCCTGGAGTCCTGGGGGCGGGCCCGGGGAGCTGTTTTTT,CAWSPGGGPGELFF
.,medium-sized,TRBV7-2,TRBJ2-1,TGTGCCAGCAGCTCACCGGGCCCCCGGAACAATGAGCAGTTCTTC,CASSSPGPRNNEQFF
.,.,TRBV2,TRBJ2-7,TGTGCCAGCAGAGGACAAGGCTACGAGCAGTACTTC,CASRGQGYEQYF
.,.,TRBV6-5,TRBJ1-3,TGTGCCAGCAGTCCCACAGGGTTTGGAAACACCATATATTTT,CASSPTGFGNTIYF
.,.,TRBV14,TRBJ2-3,TGTGCCAGCAGCCCTACGGGGGGCCGCACAGATACGCAGTATTTT,CASSPTGGRTDTQYF
.,few,TRBV27,TRBJ2-6,TGTGCCAGCAGTTTATCGACTGGGGCCAACGTCCTGACTTTC,CASSLSTGANVLTF
.,.,TRBV11-2,TRBJ2-7,TGTGCCAGCAGCTTAGCCGGGGGGCGGGAGCAGTACTTC,CASSLAGGREQYF
.,.,TRBV5-6,TRBJ2-1,TGTGCCAGCAGCTTGGGGGGTGGCTCCTACAATGAGCAGTTCTTC,CASSLGGGSYNEQFF
.,.,TRBV7-8,TRBJ1-1,TGTGCCAGCAGCTTAGGTCGGGTGTCGGCGGCACCCCGTGAAGCTTTCTTT,CASSLGRVSAAPREAFF
.,once,TRBV13,TRBJ1-1,TGTGCCAGCAGCTTAGGCTCAGGACCTGATGCTTTCTTT,CASSLGSGPDAFF
.,.,TRBV4-3,TRBJ1-2,TGCGCCAGCAGCCAAGATAGGACCGTTAACTATGGCTACACCTTC,CASSQDRTVNYGYTF
TRBD2,.,TRBV5-4,TRBJ2-7,TGTGCCAGCAGCTTGCAGCGGGGCTACGAGCAGTACTTC,CASSLQRGYEQYF
TRBD1,.,TRBV5-1,TRBJ2-3,TGCGCCAGCAGCTTTCGGGACAGCAACACAGATACGCAGTATTTT,CASSFRDSNTDTQYF
TRBD2,.,TRBV2,TRBJ2-1,TGTGCCAGGATGGGGGGGAACAATGAGCAGTTCTTC,CARMGGNNEQFF
TRBD2,.,TRBV29-1,TRBJ2-7,TGCAGCGCTAGCACCGGGACTAGCTACGAGCAGTACTTC,CSASTGTSYEQYF
TRBD1,.,TRBV4-3,TRBJ1-1,TGCGCCAGCAGCCCCGGGACAGGGAACACTGAAGCTTTCTTT,CASSPGTGNTEAFF
.,few,TRBV7-2,TRBJ2-1,TGTGCCAGCAGCTTAGGGAGACCTTTCTACAATGAGCAGTTCTTC,CASSLGRPFYNEQFF
.,.,TRBV6-6,TRBJ2-7,TGTGCCAGCAGTTACTCGGGGGGAACAAGCGAGCAGTACTTC,CASSYSGGTSEQYF
.,.,TRBV4-1,TRBJ1-5,TGCGCCAGCAGCACCGAGATGGGAAATCAGCCCCAGCATTTT,CASSTEMGNQPQHF
.,once,TRBV2,TRBJ2-5,TGTGCCAGCAGTGAAGCGCTTGACTTCCAAGAGACCCAGTACTTC,CASSEALDFQETQYF
.,.,TRBV4-3,TRBJ1-1,TGCGCCTCCAGAGGGGAGGGCAACACTGAAGCTTTCTTT,CASRGEGNTEAFF
.,.,TRBV11-2,TRBJ2-1,TGTGCCAGCAGCTTAGTTACGAGGCGGGGCAACTCCTACAATGAGCAGTTCTTC,CASSLVTRRGNSYNEQFF
.,few,TRBV29-1,TRBJ2-1,TGCATCGGGACGTCGAGCTCCTACAATGAGCAGTTCTTC,CIGTSSSYNEQFF
.,few,TRBV7-2,TRBJ1-5,TGTGCCAGCAGCTTAGAGCCGACAGGTGGGCAGCCCCAGCATTTT,CASSLEPTGGQPQHF
.,.,TRBV4-1,TRBJ1-1,TGCGCCAGCAGCCAAGATCTAGGGAACACTGAAGCTTTCTTT,CASSQDLGNTEAFF
.,few,TRBV4-3,TRBJ2-1,TGCGCCAGCAGCCAAAGGGGGACCCATGAGCAGTTCTTC,CASSQRGTHEQFF
.,few,TRBV7-3,TRBJ1-1,TGTGCCAGCAGCTTATACGAGACAGGAGAAGCTTTCTTT,CASSLYETGEAFF
TRBD2,.,TRBV6-5,TRBJ2-2,TGTGCCAGCAGTTTAGCGGGGGATCACACCGGGGAGCTGTTTTTT,CASSLAGDHTGELFF
.,.,TRBV30,TRBJ1-1,TGTGCCTGGAGTGTGACAGGCACTGAAGCTTTCTTT,CAWSVTGTEAFF
.,.,TRBV4-3,TRBJ1-1,TGCGCCAGCAGCCAAGATAGGGCGCGTGAAGCTTTCTTT,CASSQDRAREAFF
TRBD2,.,TRBV7-7,TRBJ2-1,TGTGCCAGCAGCCTAAAACCATTGGGGACTAGCCGCAATGAGCAGTTCTTC,CASSLKPLGTSRNEQFF
TRBD1,once,TRBV7-2,TRBJ1-2,TGTACCAGCAGCTCAGGGGGTTTGGGCTACACCTTC,CTSSSGGLGYTF
.,.,TRBV2,TRBJ2-1,TGTGCCAGCACCCTGAGGGTGGGGGGATACAATGAGCAGTTCTTC,CASTLRVGGYNEQFF
.,.,TRBV7-2,TRBJ1-1,TGTGCCAGCACACTGTACAGCAGCCTAATAACTGAAGCTTTCTTT,CASTLYSSLITEAFF
.,.,TRBV19,TRBJ1-5,TGTGCCAGTAGTACCCTTGAGACGGTTTGGGATCAGCCCCAGCATTTT,CASSTLETVWDQPQHF
TRBD2,.,TRBV29-1,TRBJ2-7,TGCAGCGTTGAAGGAGTAGCGGGGGACTACGAGCAGTACTTC,CSVEGVAGDYEQYF
.,.,TRBV4-3,TRBJ1-6,TGCGCCAGCAGCCAGTTCCCTGGACCCGATATGCCCCTCCACTTT,CASSQFPGPDMPLHF
TRBD1,.,TRBV7-8,TRBJ1-2,TGTGCCAGCAGCTCAGGACAGGCCTATGGCTACACCTTC,CASSSGQAYGYTF
.,.,TRBV7-2,TRBJ2-7,TGTGCCAGCAGCTTTACAGGGTTGGGGTACGAGCAGTACTTC,CASSFTGLGYEQYF
.,few,TRBV29-1,TRBJ2-1,TGCAGCGTTGAAGTCAGATCCAATGAGCAGTTCTTC,CSVEVRSNEQFF
.,.,TRBV6-5,TRBJ1-5,TGTGCCAGCAGCGCCACCCCGAACAGCAATCAGCCCCAGCATTTT,CASSATPNSNQPQHF
.,.,TRBV30,TRBJ1-1,TGTGCCTGGAGTCCGGAACTAGAGTGGGACACTGAAGCTTTCTTT,CAWSPELEWDTEAFF
.,.,TRBV27,TRBJ2-3,TGTGCCAGCAGTTCCTTTCAGACTGGTGGGGATACGCAGTATTTT,CASSSFQTGGDTQYF
TRBD1,few,TRBV30,TRBJ2-7,TGTGCCTGGAGTACGCAAATCTCCGGGACAGGGTTGGTCGAGCAGTACTTC,CAWSTQISGTGLVEQYF
.,.,TRBV13,TRBJ1-1,TGTGCCGCCAAGGGGGGGAACACTGAAGCTTTCTTT,CAAKGGNTEAFF
TRBD1,.,TRBV10-3,TRBJ2-7,TGTGCCATCAGTGGTCCAGGGGGAATGGACGAGCAGTACTTC,CAISGPGGMDEQYF
.,.,TRBV7-9,TRBJ1-2,TGTGCCAGCAGCCGCAGTGTCCTGGGGTCGGGAGGCTACACCTTC,CASSRSVLGSGGYTF
.,.,TRBV14,TRBJ2-7,TGTGCCAGCAGCCAAGACAGGGGGAGGGAGCAGTACTTC,CASSQDRGREQYF
.,.,TRBV9,TRBJ1-1,TGTGCCAGCAGCGGGACCGCTGAAGCTTTCTTT,CASSGTAEAFF
TRBD2,.,TRBV29-1,TRBJ2-1,TGCAGCGGCGTAGCGGGGGAGCAGTTCTTC,CSGVAGEQFF
.,.,TRBV10-3,TRBJ1-1,TGTGCCATCAGTGACTCCGGACCGGCCACTGAAGCTTTCTTT,CAISDSGPATEAFF
TRBD2,.,TRBV4-3,TRBJ2-7,TGCGCCAGCAGCCTAACTAGCGGGGGTACCTACGAGCAGTACTTC,CASSLTSGGTYEQYF
.,.,TRBV6-5,TRBJ2-1,TGTGCCAGCAGTTCAGGGGTTAGCCACGATGAGCAGTTCTTC,CASSSGVSHDEQFF
TRBD2,.,TRBV7-8,TRBJ2-5,TGTGCCAGTGGATCTAGCGGGGGCGCATCAGAGACCCAGTACTTC,CASGSSGGASETQYF